This T cell receptor beta chain was recovered during a study of regulatory T cells in long-lasting Graves disease. The CDR3 is made up of 11 amino acids. Germline CDR1 and CDR2: SGHRS and YFSETQ. Overall study findings and caveats: The TCR repertoire of persistent Graves' patients was less diverse than that of newly diagnosed ones.

In its sample, this clonotype was seen many times. Its antigen is as yet unknown. CDR3 regions were amplified by Arm-PCR using iRepertoire HTBI primers to build TCR beta libraries. TCRdb redid the calling of the multiplex PCR reads with MiXCR, one entry per CDR3 protein. The sample lists some 450,000 distinct CDR3 sequences, over 15% seen once, with around a tenth in the top ten. Time point in this sample: newly diagnosed GD, antithyroid drugs for less than 3 months. Construction of the TCR library relied on RNA isolated from PBMCs. This same sample was also taken into another study, of T cells in Graves' hyperthyroidism and ophthalmopathy. That work contributes: Stable hyperthyroidism: no ophthalmopathy progression over 18 months of follow-up. An initial round of RT-PCR targeting the TCR CDR3 relied on the HTBI primer set.

Material: peripheral blood mononuclear cells (PBMCs), obtained at new diagnosis, from a patient treated with antithyroid drugs. The V and J genes are TRBV5-1 and TRBJ2-5, with no clear D. The J call is uncertain, as TRBJ2-1 better fits the DNA end. The receptor was derived from a woman in her twenties or thirties with Graves disease. The CDR3 loop reads CASSFEYEQFF. DNA of the CDR3: TGCGCCAGCAGCTTCGAGTATGAGCAGTTCTTC.